The rows below give T cell receptor beta chains drawn from one sample of a study of blood T cells in healthy people across ages. Each CDR3 protein is one row after TCRdb ran MiXCR on the 5' RACE reads. Of around 1,500,000 distinct CDR3 sequences listed, 35% to 45% are singletons. The sequencing input was blood. The receptors shown here come from a woman between 18 and 29 years old in good health. The CDR3 runs from the conserved cysteine through the conserved F or W. The D gene is left open where the match is weak. Size is stated for part of the rows, as once, few or many counts, or as a class when the clone is expanded.

j_gene: TRBJ2-3; d_gene: TRBD2; v_gene: TRBV3-1; abundance: NA; CDR3nt: TGTGCCAGCAGCCAAGATAGGGGGACTAGCGGGGTAGCAGATACGCAGTATTTT; CDR3aa: CASSQDRGTSGVADTQYF
j_gene: TRBJ2-7; d_gene: NA; v_gene: TRBV10-3; abundance: NA; CDR3nt: TGTGCCATCAAGGAGGGGCCCCGCACCTACGAGCAGTACTTC; CDR3aa: CAIKEGPRTYEQYF
j_gene: TRBJ1-1; d_gene: NA; v_gene: TRBV21-1; abundance: NA; CDR3nt: TGTGCCAGCAGCAAAGCAGGAAGGGGCACTGAAGCTTTCTTT; CDR3aa: CASSKAGRGTEAFF
j_gene: TRBJ2-7; d_gene: NA; v_gene: TRBV20-1; abundance: NA; CDR3nt: TGCAGTGCTAGAGATCGGGTGGCTTACGAGCAGTACTTC; CDR3aa: CSARDRVAYEQYF
j_gene: TRBJ2-7; d_gene: TRBD2; v_gene: TRBV27; abundance: NA; CDR3nt: TGTGCCAGCAGTTTATCGATGGTAGCGGGCCCAACCTCCTACGAGCAGTACTTC; CDR3aa: CASSLSMVAGPTSYEQYF
j_gene: TRBJ2-1; d_gene: TRBD2; v_gene: TRBV30; abundance: once; CDR3nt: TGTGCCTGGAGTACGAAGATTAGACTAGCGGGAAACAATGAGCAGTTCTTC; CDR3aa: CAWSTKIRLAGNNEQFF
j_gene: TRBJ2-1; d_gene: NA; v_gene: TRBV11-2; abundance: NA; CDR3nt: TGTGCCAGCAGCGTCTCTACCGCCACGGGGCAGTTCTTC; CDR3aa: CASSVSTATGQFF
j_gene: TRBJ2-4; d_gene: NA; v_gene: TRBV12-3/TRBV12-4; abundance: few; CDR3nt: TGTGCCAGCACTGAAAAAGGGCCACGGGTACAGTACTTC; CDR3aa: CASTEKGPRVQYF
j_gene: TRBJ2-7; d_gene: NA; v_gene: TRBV10-3; abundance: few; CDR3nt: TGTGCCATCAGTGAGTCCCTAGGTAGTTACGAGCAGTACTTC; CDR3aa: CAISESLGSYEQYF
j_gene: TRBJ1-1; d_gene: TRBD1; v_gene: TRBV11-2; abundance: NA; CDR3nt: TGTGCCAGCAGCTTAGGCGGGACAGGTTACACTGAAGCTTTCTTT; CDR3aa: CASSLGGTGYTEAFF
j_gene: TRBJ2-4; d_gene: TRBD2; v_gene: TRBV29-1; abundance: NA; CDR3nt: TGCAGCGTTGAAGATATTTCAGGGCGGGAGCAGTACTTC; CDR3aa: CSVEDISGREQYF
j_gene: TRBJ2-5; d_gene: NA; v_gene: TRBV10-2; abundance: many; CDR3nt: TGCGCCAGCAGTGCGGAGACCCAGTACTTC; CDR3aa: CASSAETQYF
j_gene: TRBJ2-7; d_gene: TRBD1; v_gene: TRBV12-3/TRBV12-4; abundance: many; CDR3nt: TGTGCCAGCAGTTTTAGGGGGACAGGGTCCTACGAGCAGTACTTC; CDR3aa: CASSFRGTGSYEQYF
j_gene: TRBJ2-1; d_gene: NA; v_gene: TRBV11-2; abundance: NA; CDR3nt: TGTGCCAGCAGCTCCACACGGGGGTCCGCCTACAATGAGCAGTTCTTC; CDR3aa: CASSSTRGSAYNEQFF
j_gene: TRBJ1-6; d_gene: NA; v_gene: TRBV6-5; abundance: few; CDR3nt: TGTGCCAGCAGTCCGCGGACCGGGTTGAATTCACCCCTCCACTTT; CDR3aa: CASSPRTGLNSPLHF
j_gene: TRBJ2-1; d_gene: NA; v_gene: TRBV13; abundance: few; CDR3nt: TGTGCCAGCAGCTTCGGCTACGACAATGAGCAGTTCTTC; CDR3aa: CASSFGYDNEQFF
j_gene: TRBJ2-1; d_gene: NA; v_gene: TRBV9; abundance: NA; CDR3nt: TGTGTCAGCAGCATAGAGGGGGGCGGTGAGCAGTTCTTC; CDR3aa: CVSSIEGGGEQFF
j_gene: TRBJ2-3; d_gene: NA; v_gene: TRBV6-6; abundance: few; CDR3nt: TGTGCCAGCATCGACTACACAGATACGCAGTATTTT; CDR3aa: CASIDYTDTQYF
j_gene: TRBJ2-7; d_gene: NA; v_gene: TRBV11-2; abundance: NA; CDR3nt: TGTGCCAGCAGCTTAGGATCCGACAGCCAGTACTTC; CDR3aa: CASSLGSDSQYF
j_gene: TRBJ2-5; d_gene: NA; v_gene: TRBV12-3/TRBV12-4; abundance: NA; CDR3nt: TGTGCCAGCACAGACACAGGGCGGGGAAACCAAGAGACCCAGTACTTC; CDR3aa: CASTDTGRGNQETQYF
j_gene: TRBJ2-1; d_gene: TRBD2; v_gene: TRBV5-1; abundance: many; CDR3nt: TGTGCCAGCAGCTTAGGGGGGCTAGCGGGAGGGAATGAGCAGTTCTTC; CDR3aa: CASSLGGLAGGNEQFF
j_gene: TRBJ2-5; d_gene: NA; v_gene: TRBV5-1; abundance: NA; CDR3nt: TGCGCCAGCAGCTTCCGGGACGGTATAGAAGAGCAGTACTTC; CDR3aa: CASSFRDGIEEQYF
j_gene: TRBJ1-2; d_gene: TRBD1; v_gene: TRBV20-1; abundance: once; CDR3nt: TGCAGTGCCCGGACAGGGGGCGCCTATAACTATGGCTACACCTTC; CDR3aa: CSARTGGAYNYGYTF
j_gene: TRBJ2-5; d_gene: TRBD2; v_gene: TRBV7-9; abundance: NA; CDR3nt: TGTGCCAGCAGCCGGGAGGGGGCCCAGTACTTC; CDR3aa: CASSREGAQYF
j_gene: TRBJ1-1; d_gene: NA; v_gene: TRBV5-1; abundance: few; CDR3nt: TGCGCCAGCAGCTTGCCCCAGGGAGGGGGTACTGAAGCTTTCTTT; CDR3aa: CASSLPQGGGTEAFF
j_gene: TRBJ2-2; d_gene: NA; v_gene: TRBV3-1; abundance: NA; CDR3nt: TGTGCCAGCAGCCGCGTACAGGGAGTGTGGACCGGGGAACTGTTTTTT; CDR3aa: CASSRVQGVWTGELFF
j_gene: TRBJ2-1; d_gene: TRBD2; v_gene: TRBV7-2; abundance: NA; CDR3nt: TGTGCCAGCAGCTCACAAATAGCGGGGTCCCCCTACAATGAGCAGTTCTTC; CDR3aa: CASSSQIAGSPYNEQFF